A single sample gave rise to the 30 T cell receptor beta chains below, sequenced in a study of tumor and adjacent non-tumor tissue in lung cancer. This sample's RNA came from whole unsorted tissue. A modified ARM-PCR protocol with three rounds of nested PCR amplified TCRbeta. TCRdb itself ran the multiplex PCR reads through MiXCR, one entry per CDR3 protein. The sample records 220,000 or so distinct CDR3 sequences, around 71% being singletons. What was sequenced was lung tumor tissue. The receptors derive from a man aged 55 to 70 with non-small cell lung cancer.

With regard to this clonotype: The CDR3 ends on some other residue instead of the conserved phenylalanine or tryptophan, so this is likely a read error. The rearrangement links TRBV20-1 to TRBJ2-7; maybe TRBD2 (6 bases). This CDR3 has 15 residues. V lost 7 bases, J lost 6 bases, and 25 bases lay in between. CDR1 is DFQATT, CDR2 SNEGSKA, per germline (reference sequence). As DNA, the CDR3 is TGCAGTGTATCGTCGGTGGGGAGGCCCAAAACCGAGCAGTACTTA. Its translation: CSVSSVGRPKTEQYL.

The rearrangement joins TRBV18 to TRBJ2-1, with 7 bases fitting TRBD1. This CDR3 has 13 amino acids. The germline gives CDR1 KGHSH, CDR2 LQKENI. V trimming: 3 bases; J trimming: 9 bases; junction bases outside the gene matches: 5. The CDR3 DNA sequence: TGTGCCAGCTCACCCGACAGGGTTCTTGAGCAGTTCTTC. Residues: CASSPDRVLEQFF.

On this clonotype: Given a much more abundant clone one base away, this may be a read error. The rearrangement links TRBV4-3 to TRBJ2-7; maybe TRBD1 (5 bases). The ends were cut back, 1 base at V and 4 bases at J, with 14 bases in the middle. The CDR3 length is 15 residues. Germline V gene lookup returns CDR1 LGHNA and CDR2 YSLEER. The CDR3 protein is CASSQGHQGAYEQYF. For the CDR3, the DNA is TGCGCCAGCAGCCAAGGTCATCAAGGGGCGTACGAGCAGTACTTC.

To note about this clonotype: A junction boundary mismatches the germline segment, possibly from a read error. CDR3 sequence reads: CTVLTASGHIGELSF. Here the CDR3 DNA reads TGCACCGTCCTAACGGCTAGCGGTCACATCGGGGAGCTGTCTTTT. The chain couples TRBV29-1 to TRBJ2-2, with 7 bases aligning to TRBD2. The CDR3 has 15 amino acids. The germline V gene encodes CDR1 SQVTM and CDR2 ANQGSEA.

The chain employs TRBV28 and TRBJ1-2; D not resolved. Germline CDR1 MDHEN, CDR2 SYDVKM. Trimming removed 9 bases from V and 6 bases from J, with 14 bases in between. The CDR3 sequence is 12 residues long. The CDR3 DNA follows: TGTGCCAGTAGTGAAGAAGTAGATGGCTACACCTTC. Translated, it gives CASSEEVDGYTF.

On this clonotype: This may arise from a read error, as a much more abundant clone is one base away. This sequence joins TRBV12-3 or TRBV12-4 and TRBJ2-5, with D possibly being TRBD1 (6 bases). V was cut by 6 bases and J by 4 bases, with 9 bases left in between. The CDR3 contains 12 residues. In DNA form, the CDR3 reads TGTGCCAGCAGCGTCAGGGGAGAGACCCAGTACTTC. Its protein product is CASSVRGETQYF.

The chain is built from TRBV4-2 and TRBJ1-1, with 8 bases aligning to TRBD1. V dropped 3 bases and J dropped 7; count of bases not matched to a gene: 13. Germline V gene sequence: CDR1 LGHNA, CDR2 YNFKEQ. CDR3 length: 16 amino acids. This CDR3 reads CASSQPTGVGVDEAFF. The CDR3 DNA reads TGTGCCAGCAGCCAGCCGACAGGGGTAGGAGTGGATGAAGCTTTCTTT.

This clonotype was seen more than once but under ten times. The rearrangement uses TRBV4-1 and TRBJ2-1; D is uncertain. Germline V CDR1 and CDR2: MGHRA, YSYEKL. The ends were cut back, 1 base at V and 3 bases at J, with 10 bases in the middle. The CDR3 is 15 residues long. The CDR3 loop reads CASSQVLAVYNEQFF. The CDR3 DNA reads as TGCGCCAGCAGCCAAGTTCTGGCAGTCTACAATGAGCAGTTCTTC.

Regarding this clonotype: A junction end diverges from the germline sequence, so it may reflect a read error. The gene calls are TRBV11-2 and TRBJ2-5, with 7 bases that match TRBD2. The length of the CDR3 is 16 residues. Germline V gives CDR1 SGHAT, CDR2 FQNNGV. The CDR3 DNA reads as TGTGCCAACAGCTCCACAATGGGGGGGTCAAAGAAGACCCAGTACTTC. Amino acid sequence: CANSSTMGGSKKTQYF.

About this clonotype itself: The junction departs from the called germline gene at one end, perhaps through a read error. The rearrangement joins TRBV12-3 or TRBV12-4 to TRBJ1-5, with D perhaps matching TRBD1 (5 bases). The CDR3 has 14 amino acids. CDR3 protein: CASCPSGGGQLQHF. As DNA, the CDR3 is TGTGCCAGCTGTCCCTCCGGGGGAGGTCAGCTCCAGCATTTT.

CDR3 in amino acids: CASSLIPGGGNEQYF. CDR3 sequence (DNA): TGTGCCAGCAGCTTGATACCAGGGGGCGGCAACGAGCAGTACTTC. The chain couples TRBV5-6 to TRBJ2-7; 8 positions match TRBD1. The CDR3 extends over 15 amino acids. V shed 1 base and J 5 bases; nucleotides not matched to a gene: 8. The germline V gene has CDR1 SGHDT and CDR2 YYEEEE.

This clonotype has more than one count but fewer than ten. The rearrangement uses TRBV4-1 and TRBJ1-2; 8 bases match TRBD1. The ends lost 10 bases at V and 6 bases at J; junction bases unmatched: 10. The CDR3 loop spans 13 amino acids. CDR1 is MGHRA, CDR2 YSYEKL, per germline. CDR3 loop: CATARGLSDGYTF. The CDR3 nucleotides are TGCGCCACCGCCAGGGGGCTATCGGATGGCTACACCTTC.

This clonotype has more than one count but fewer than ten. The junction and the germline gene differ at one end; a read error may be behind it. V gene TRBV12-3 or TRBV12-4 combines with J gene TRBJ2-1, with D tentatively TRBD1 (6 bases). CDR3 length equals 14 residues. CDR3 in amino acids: CASRFGTTYNEQFF. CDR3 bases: TGTGCCAGCCGTTTCGGGACAACCTACAATGAGCAGTTCTTC.

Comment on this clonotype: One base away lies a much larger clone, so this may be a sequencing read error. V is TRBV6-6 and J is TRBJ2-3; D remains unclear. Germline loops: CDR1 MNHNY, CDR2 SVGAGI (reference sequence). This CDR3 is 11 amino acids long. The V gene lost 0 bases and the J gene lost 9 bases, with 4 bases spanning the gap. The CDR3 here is CASSYSKTQYF. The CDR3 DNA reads TGTGCCAGCAGTTACTCAAAAACGCAGTATTTT.

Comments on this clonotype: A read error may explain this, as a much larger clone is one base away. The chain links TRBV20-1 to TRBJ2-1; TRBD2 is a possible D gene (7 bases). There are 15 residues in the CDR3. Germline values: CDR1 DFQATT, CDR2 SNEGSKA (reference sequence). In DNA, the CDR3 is TGCAATGCTAGGGGGGGACGGGTGCCCTACAATGAGCAGTTCTTC. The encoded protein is CNARGGRVPYNEQFF.

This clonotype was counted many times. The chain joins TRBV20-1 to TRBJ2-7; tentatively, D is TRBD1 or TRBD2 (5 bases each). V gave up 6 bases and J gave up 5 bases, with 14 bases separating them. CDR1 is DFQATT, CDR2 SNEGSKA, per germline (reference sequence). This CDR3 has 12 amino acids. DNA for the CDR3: TGCAGTGCCTCGGGACGAAGGGACGAGCAGTACTTC. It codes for CSASGRRDEQYF.

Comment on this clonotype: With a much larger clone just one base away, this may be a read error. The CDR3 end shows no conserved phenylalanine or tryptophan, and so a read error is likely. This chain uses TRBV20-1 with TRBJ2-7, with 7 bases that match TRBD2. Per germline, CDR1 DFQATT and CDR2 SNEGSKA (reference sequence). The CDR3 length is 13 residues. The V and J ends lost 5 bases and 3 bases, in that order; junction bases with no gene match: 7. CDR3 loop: CSASSGRLYEQYL. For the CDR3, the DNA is TGCAGTGCTTCTAGCGGTAGACTCTACGAGCAGTACTTA.

In DNA form, the CDR3 reads TGTGCCAGCAGCTCAATAGGGGGCAGGAACTATGGCTACACCTTC. Translating it yields CASSSIGGRNYGYTF. This chain uses TRBV7-8 with TRBJ1-2; 7 bases fit TRBD1. The CDR3 sequence is 15 residues long. In germline, CDR1 is SGHVS, CDR2 FQNEAQ. V lost 4 bases to trimming and J lost 2 bases; unmatched junction nucleotides: 7. Variable domain in full (rest from reference TRBV7-8 and TRBJ1-2): GAGVSQSPRYKVAKRGQDVALRCDPISGHVSLFWYQQALGQGPEFLTYFQNEAQLDKSGLPSDRFFAERPEGSVSTLKIQRTQQEDSAVYLCASSSIGGRNYGYTFGSGTRLTVV.

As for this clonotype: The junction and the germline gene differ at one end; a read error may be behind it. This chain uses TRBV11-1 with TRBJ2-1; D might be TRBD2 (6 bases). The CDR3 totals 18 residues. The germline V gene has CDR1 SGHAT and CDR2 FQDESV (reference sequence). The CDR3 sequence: CPSNLAQVYAGQIPQQFF. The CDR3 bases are TGTCCCAGCAACTTAGCGCAAGTCTACGCGGGGCAGATCCCCCAGCAGTTCTTC.

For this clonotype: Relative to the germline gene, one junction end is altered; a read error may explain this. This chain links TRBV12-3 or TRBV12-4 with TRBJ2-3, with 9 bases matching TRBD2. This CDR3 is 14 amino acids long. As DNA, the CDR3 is TGTGTCAGCAGTGTAGCGGGAGCAACAGATACGCAGTATTTT. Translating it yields CVSSVAGATDTQYF.

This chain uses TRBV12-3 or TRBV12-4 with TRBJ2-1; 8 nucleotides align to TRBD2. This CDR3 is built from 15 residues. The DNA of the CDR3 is TGTTGCAGCAGTTTGCAAGCGGGAGTGAGAGATGAGCAGTTCTTC. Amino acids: CCSSLQAGVRDEQFF.

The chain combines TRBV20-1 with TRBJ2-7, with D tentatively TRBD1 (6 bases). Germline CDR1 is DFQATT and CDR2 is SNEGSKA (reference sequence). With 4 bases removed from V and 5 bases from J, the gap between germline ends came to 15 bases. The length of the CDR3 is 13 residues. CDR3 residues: CSAIVSNRDEQYF. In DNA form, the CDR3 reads TGCAGTGCTATAGTGTCTAACAGGGACGAGCAGTACTTC.

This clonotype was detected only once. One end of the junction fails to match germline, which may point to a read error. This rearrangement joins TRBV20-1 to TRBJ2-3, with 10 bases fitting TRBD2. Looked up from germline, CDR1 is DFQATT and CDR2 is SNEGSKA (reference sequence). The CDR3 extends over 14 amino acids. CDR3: CSTRSSGGANTQYF. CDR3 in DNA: TGCAGTACTAGATCCAGCGGGGGGGCGAATACGCAGTATTTT.

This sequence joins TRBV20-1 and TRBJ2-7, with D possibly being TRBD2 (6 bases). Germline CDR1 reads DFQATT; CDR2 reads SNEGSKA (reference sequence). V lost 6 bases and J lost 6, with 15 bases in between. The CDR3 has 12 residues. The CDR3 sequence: CSAIRRDSEQYF. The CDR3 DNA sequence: TGCAGTGCCATCAGGCGGGACTCCGAGCAGTACTTC.

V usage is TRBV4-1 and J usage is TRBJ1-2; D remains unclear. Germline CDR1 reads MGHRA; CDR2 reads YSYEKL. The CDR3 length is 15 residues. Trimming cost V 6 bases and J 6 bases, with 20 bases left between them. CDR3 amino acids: CASRPNFLRPNGYTF. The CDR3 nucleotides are TGCGCCAGCAGGCCCAACTTCCTGAGGCCCAATGGCTACACCTTC.

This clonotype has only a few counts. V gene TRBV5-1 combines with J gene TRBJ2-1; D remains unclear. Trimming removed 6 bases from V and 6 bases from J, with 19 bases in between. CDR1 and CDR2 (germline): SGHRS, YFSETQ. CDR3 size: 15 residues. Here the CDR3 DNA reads TGCGCCAGCACCGGTCGAGCAAGCCTGGGCAATGAGCAGTTCTTC. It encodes CASTGRASLGNEQFF.

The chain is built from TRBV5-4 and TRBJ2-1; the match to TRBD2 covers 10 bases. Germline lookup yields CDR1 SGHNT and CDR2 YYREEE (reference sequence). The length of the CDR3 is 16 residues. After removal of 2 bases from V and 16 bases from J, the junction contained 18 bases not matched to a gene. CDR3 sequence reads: CASSFPAGGVYNEQFF. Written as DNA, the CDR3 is TGTGCCAGCAGCTTTCCAGCGGGAGGGGTCTACAATGAACAATTCTTC.

CDR3 nucleotides: TGTACCAACGGCTCTACAGGGGAAGAGACCCAGTACTTC. Protein product: CTNGSTGEETQYF. The chain employs TRBV11-2 and TRBJ2-5; 7 bases match TRBD1. This CDR3 region has 13 residues. From germline, CDR1 is SGHAT and CDR2 FQNNGV.

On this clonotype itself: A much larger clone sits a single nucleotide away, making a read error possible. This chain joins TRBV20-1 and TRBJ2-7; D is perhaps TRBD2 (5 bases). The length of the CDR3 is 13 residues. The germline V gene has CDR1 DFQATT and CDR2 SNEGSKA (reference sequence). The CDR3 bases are TGCAGTGCTGGAGCGGCGAGCTCCTACGAGCTGTACTTC. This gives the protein CSAGAASSYELYF.

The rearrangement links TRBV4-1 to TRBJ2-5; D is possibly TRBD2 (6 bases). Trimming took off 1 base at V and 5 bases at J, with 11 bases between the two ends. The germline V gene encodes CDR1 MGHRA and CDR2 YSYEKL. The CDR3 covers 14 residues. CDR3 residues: CASSQGPGRETQYF. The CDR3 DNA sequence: TGCGCCAGCAGCCAAGGCCCAGGGAGGGAGACCCAGTACTTC.